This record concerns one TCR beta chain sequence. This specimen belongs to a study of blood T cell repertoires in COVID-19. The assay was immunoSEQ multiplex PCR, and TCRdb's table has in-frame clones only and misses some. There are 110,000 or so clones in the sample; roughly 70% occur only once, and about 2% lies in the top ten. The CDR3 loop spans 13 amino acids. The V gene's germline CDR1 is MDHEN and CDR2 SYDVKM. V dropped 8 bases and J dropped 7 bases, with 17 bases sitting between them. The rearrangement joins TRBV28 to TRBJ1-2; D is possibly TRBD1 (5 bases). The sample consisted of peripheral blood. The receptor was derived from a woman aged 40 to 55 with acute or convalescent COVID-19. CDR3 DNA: TGTGCCAGCCTACAGTTATTAGGGGTTGGCTACACCTTC. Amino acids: CASLQLLGVGYTF.